This T cell receptor (beta chain) came from a study of neoadjuvant anti-PD-1 for oral cavity cancer. As regards this clone: Its antigen remains unknown.

The time point denotes: after neoadjuvant nivolumab, at surgical resection. The patients had HPV-negative, locally advanced oral cavity squamous cell carcinoma. Trimming cost V 7 bases and J 4 bases, with 16 bases left between them. The CDR3 contains 13 residues. Germline CDR1 SQVTM, CDR2 ANQGSEA. The study's findings and limits: Higher pretreatment blood Treg/Th17 ratios correlated with higher pretreatment blood and lower post-treatment tumor TCRbeta clonality.

The assay was immunoSEQ multiplex PCR, and TCRdb's table has in-frame clones only and misses some. The data hold around 35,000 clones, with around 38% observed a single time. This sequence was found in a person aged 35 to 85 with oral cavity squamous cell carcinoma. This rearrangement joins TRBV29-1 to TRBJ1-2; a possible D gene is TRBD1 (5 bases). The sample was tumor tissue, taken after nivolumab (anti-PD-1) treatment. The CDR3 DNA reads as TGCAGCGGCGACCGAGGGGTAGGCTATGGCTACACCTTC. Its translation: CSGDRGVGYGYTF.